This TCR beta chain was sequenced during a study of T cells in Graves' hyperthyroidism and ophthalmopathy. The study, taken as a whole, reports: Ophthalmopathy was separated from stable hyperthyroidism by a 13 V-J model.

Ten or more counts support this clonotype. Its antigen is unknown. Subjects with ophthalmopathy showed a Clinical Activity Score no lower than 3, a NOSPECS grade no lower than 4, and a duration shorter than 3 months. Germline lookup yields CDR1 MDHEN and CDR2 SYDVKM. The CDR3 runs to 15 residues. V shed 4 bases and J 5 bases; nucleotides not matched to a gene: 10. Researchers took RNA transcripts and amplified the TCR beta CDR3 regions from them. The HTBI primer set served for first-round RT-PCR of the TCR CDR3. Each CDR3 protein gets one entry after TCRdb re-called the multiplex PCR reads with MiXCR. Here the sample spans 600,000 or so distinct CDR3 sequences, about 15% being singletons.

Sequencing used blood. This sequence originates from a woman in her 50s with Graves' ophthalmopathy. The chain has TRBV28 and TRBJ2-7; 8 nucleotides agree with TRBD2. The CDR3, as DNA: TGTGCCAGCAGTTCTTTAGCGGGAATGGCGGACGAGCAGTACTTC. Translating it yields CASSSLAGMADEQYF.